This T cell receptor (beta chain) came from a study of human T cells and chemical hapten exposure. This clonotype was seen more than once but under ten times. Time point noted: healthy volunteer bleed at 6 weeks. Unfractionated whole blood was the source from which total RNA was extracted. The library gave individual cDNA molecules unique molecular identifiers. One entry per CDR3 protein, called by TCRdb with MiXCR from the RACE reads. The repertoire includes some 65,000 distinct CDR3 sequences, approximately 6.5% of them detected once, and around 3.4% sits in the top ten. The V and J ends lost 7 bases and 2 bases respectively, with 9 bases between them. There are 11 residues in the CDR3. Germline CDR1 is SQVTM and CDR2 is ANQGSEA.

Sequenced input: whole blood. The chain has TRBV29-1 and TRBJ2-7, with D hard to call. The source is a female donor in good health. Some clones in this sample may be carry-over from other donors' samples. The CDR3: CSAEYTYEQYF. DNA for the CDR3: TGCAGCGCTGAGTACACCTACGAGCAGTACTTC.